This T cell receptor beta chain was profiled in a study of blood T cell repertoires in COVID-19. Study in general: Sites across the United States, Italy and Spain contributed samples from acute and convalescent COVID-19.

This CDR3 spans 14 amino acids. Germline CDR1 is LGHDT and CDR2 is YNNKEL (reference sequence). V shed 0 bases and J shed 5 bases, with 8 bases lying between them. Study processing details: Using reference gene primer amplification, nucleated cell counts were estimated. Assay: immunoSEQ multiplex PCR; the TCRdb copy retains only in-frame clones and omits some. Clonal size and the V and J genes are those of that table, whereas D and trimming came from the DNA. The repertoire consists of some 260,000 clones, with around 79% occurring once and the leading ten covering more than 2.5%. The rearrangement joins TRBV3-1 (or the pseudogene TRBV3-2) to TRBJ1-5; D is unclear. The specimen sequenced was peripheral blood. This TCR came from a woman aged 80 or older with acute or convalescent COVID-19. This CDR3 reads CASSQDWAYQPQHF. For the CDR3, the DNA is TGTGCCAGCAGCCAAGATTGGGCCTATCAGCCCCAGCATTTT.